This T cell receptor beta chain is drawn from a study of blood T cells in healthy people across ages. Alongside a J-beta primer mix, a sample-barcoded 5' primer served in a second PCR lasting roughly 7 to 12 cycles. A single record per CDR3 protein comes from TCRdb applying MiXCR to the 5' RACE reads. Here the sample spans approximately 810,000 distinct CDR3 sequences, 29% being singletons. Germline loops: CDR1 MNHEY, CDR2 SVGAGI. V lost 5 bases, J lost 3 bases, and 13 bases lay in between. The CDR3 has 14 amino acids. This clonotype was counted many times. V is TRBV6-5 and J is TRBJ1-2, with D possibly TRBD1 on 5 matching bases. The TCR originated in a woman of 80 years or more in good health. What was sequenced was blood. The CDR3 sequence is CASSLGGIHYGYTF. As DNA, the CDR3 is TGTGCCAGCAGTCTGGGGGGAATACACTATGGCTACACCTTC.